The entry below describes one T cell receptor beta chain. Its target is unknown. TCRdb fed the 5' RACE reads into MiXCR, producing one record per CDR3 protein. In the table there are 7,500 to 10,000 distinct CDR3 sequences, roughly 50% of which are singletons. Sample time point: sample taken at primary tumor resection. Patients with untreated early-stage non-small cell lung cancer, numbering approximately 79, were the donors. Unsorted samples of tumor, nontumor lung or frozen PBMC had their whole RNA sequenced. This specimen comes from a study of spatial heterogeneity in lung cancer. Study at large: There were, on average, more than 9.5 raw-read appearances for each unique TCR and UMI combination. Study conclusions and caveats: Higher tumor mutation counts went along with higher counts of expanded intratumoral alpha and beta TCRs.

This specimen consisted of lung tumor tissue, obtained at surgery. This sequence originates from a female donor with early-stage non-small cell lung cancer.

The CDR3 spells CSVTLQGESSYEQYF. CDR3 nucleotides: TGCAGCGTCACTTTACAGGGGGAGAGCTCCTACGAGCAGTACTTC. The chain uses TRBV29-1 and TRBJ2-7, with 8 bases aligning to TRBD1. The trim removed 6 bases at V and 0 bases at J, leaving 10 bases unmatched. The germline CDR1 and CDR2 sequences are SQVTM and ANQGSEA. The CDR3 is 15 amino acids.